The 19 T cell receptor beta chains presented below share a single source sample, sequenced in a study of early T cells in non-severe SARS-CoV-2 infection. TCRdb analysed the 5' RACE reads with MiXCR anew, one entry per CDR3 protein. The sample consists of 55,000 to 85,000 distinct CDR3 sequences, roughly 13% of them appearing once. Material for sequencing was whole blood. The receptors were sampled from an adult who was a healthcare worker with PCR-confirmed SARS-CoV-2 infection or an uninfected control (not recorded which).

There are many counts of this clonotype. The V gene is TRBV5-4, the J gene TRBJ2-5; 13 bases match TRBD2. Germline V gene sequence: CDR1 SGHNT, CDR2 YYREEE (reference sequence). CDR3 size: 18 residues. Unmatched junction bases numbered 15, after V lost 3 bases and J lost 7 bases. The CDR3 reads CASSSPGTSGAKGGTQYF. The DNA for the CDR3 is TGTGCCAGCAGCTCCCCGGGGACTAGCGGGGCGAAGGGAGGGACCCAGTACTTC.

This clonotype was found a few times. The J gene is TRBJ2-5, the V gene TRBV29-1; perhaps TRBD1 as D (6 bases). Per the germline V gene, CDR1 is SQVTM and CDR2 is ANQGSEA. Trimming removed 4 bases at V and 4 bases at J, with 13 bases between. The CDR3 runs 13 residues. The CDR3 DNA follows: TGCAGCGTTGGAGGGGGTTTGGGAGAGACCCAGTACTTC. Translating gives CSVGGGLGETQYF. The complete variable domain, with remaining parts taken from reference TRBV29-1 and TRBJ2-5, reads SAVISQKPSRDICQRGTSLTIQCQVDSQVTMMFWYRQQPGQSLTLIATANQGSEATYESGFVIDKFPISRPNLTFSTLTVSNMSPEDSSIYLCSVGGGLGETQYFGPGTRLLVL.

The chain has TRBV20-1 and TRBJ1-1; 9 positions agree with TRBD1. Germline-derived CDR1 and CDR2 are DFQATT and SNEGSKA (reference sequence). The junction had 11 bases not matched to a gene; V was cut back by 6 bases and J by 6 bases. The CDR3 is 14 amino acids. The DNA for the CDR3 is TGCAGTGCCCGGTTTACAGGGGGCTCCCCTGAAGCTTTCTTT. This gives the protein CSARFTGGSPEAFF.

V gene TRBV2 combines with J gene TRBJ2-1, with 12 positions matching TRBD2. The J segment lost 14 bases and the V segment lost 6 bases, leaving 5 bases of the junction unmatched. Germline assignment: CDR1 SNHLY and CDR2 FYNNEI. The CDR3 totals 12 residues. The CDR3 DNA sequence: TGTGCCAGCAGGGAATCTAGCGGGGGGGAGTTCTTC. Its translation: CASRESSGGEFF.

The V call is TRBV29-1, the J call TRBJ2-2; the D gene is possibly TRBD2 (6 bases). Germline-derived CDR1 and CDR2 are SQVTM and ANQGSEA. The V end was cut by 6 bases, the J end by 6 bases, with 14 bases between. This CDR3 region has 13 residues. This chain's CDR3 is CSVRGGIPGELFF. The CDR3 nucleotides are TGCAGCGTCCGTGGGGGGATTCCCGGGGAGCTGTTTTTT.

This clonotype was counted at least ten times. The chain links TRBV29-1 to TRBJ2-2; D is undetermined. Germline CDR1 is SQVTM and CDR2 is ANQGSEA. This CDR3 contains 12 residues. Between the trimmed V and J ends, which lost 6 bases and 5 bases, there was a span of 10 bases. CDR3 sequence: CSVSPVTGELFF. The CDR3 nucleotides are TGCAGCGTATCCCCCGTAACCGGGGAGCTGTTTTTT.

This clonotype was counted a few times. The genes are TRBV12-3 or TRBV12-4 and TRBJ1-2; tentative D call: TRBD1 (5 bases). Trimming stripped 4 bases from V and 7 bases from J, with 13 bases between. This CDR3 contains 13 residues. CDR3 region: CASSSAGSPGYTF. The CDR3 coding sequence is TGTGCCAGCAGTTCCGCAGGGAGTCCTGGCTACACCTTC.

This chain links TRBV6-5 with TRBJ2-3; 9 nucleotides align to TRBD2. Trimming removed 2 bases from V and 4 bases from J; junction bases left unmatched: 1. The length of the CDR3 is 14 residues. The germline CDR1 and CDR2 sequences are MNHEY and SVGAGI. CDR3: CASSYRTSADTQYF. In DNA form, the CDR3 reads TGTGCCAGCAGTTACCGGACTAGCGCAGATACGCAGTATTTT.

This clonotype was counted a few times. The V call is TRBV29-1, the J call TRBJ2-5; D not resolved. Germline-derived CDR1 and CDR2 are SQVTM and ANQGSEA. This CDR3 has 12 residues. The ends were cut back, 4 bases at V and 5 bases at J, with 11 bases in the middle. CDR3 sequence: CSVVKRRETQYF. The CDR3 DNA follows: TGCAGCGTTGTAAAGAGAAGGGAGACCCAGTACTTC.

This clonotype appeared a few times. The chain employs TRBV7-8 and TRBJ2-4; D gene unclear. Trimming removed 6 bases from V and 6 bases from J, with 21 bases in between. CDR3 size: 16 residues. Germline CDR1 reads SGHVS; CDR2 reads FQNEAQ. CDR3 sequence reads: CASSFGQAALGNIQYF. In nucleotides, the CDR3 is TGTGCCAGCAGTTTTGGGCAGGCCGCCTTGGGAAACATTCAGTACTTC.

The rearrangement links TRBV28 to TRBJ2-3; possibly TRBD1 or TRBD2 for D (6 bases each). The ends were cut back, 2 bases at V and 4 bases at J, with 19 bases in the middle. CDR3 length equals 17 residues. CDR1 and CDR2 from the germline V gene are MDHEN and SYDVKM. The CDR3 region is CASSLRGDTLSADTQYF. The CDR3 DNA reads as TGTGCCAGCAGTTTAAGGGGGGACACCCTGTCAGCAGATACGCAGTATTTT.

This clonotype came up a few times. V and J are TRBV18 and TRBJ2-3, with unresolved D. CDR1 KGHSH and CDR2 LQKENI come from the germline V gene. This CDR3 is 15 amino acids long. V lost 2 bases and J 2 bases, leaving 11 bases between the germline ends. CDR3 loop: CASSPSWQSTDTQYF. For the CDR3, the DNA is TGTGCCAGCTCACCATCCTGGCAGTCCACAGATACGCAGTATTTT.

This rearrangement joins TRBV20-1 to TRBJ2-7; D might be TRBD1 or TRBD2, each matching 5 bases. The CDR3 covers 15 residues. Trimming took 4 bases from V and 2 from J, leaving 18 bases between them. Germline V lookup: CDR1 DFQATT, CDR2 SNEGSKA (reference sequence). In DNA, the CDR3 is TGCAGTGCTACCCCGTCCCGGGACCGGCCCTACGAGCAGTACTTC. The encoded protein is CSATPSRDRPYEQYF.

The rearrangement uses TRBV28 and TRBJ2-1, with 10 bases aligning to TRBD1. This CDR3 has 12 residues. With V trimmed by 6 bases and J by 10 bases, 3 bases remained unmatched. Germline CDR1 MDHEN, CDR2 SYDVKM. Here the CDR3 reads CASRTGGEEQFF. In DNA, the CDR3 is TGTGCCAGCAGGACAGGGGGCGAGGAGCAGTTCTTC.

This clonotype was seen many times. The chain carries TRBV4-1 and TRBJ2-7; tentative D call: TRBD1 (6 bases). The length of the CDR3 is 17 residues. Between the trimmed V and J ends, which lost 1 base and 0 bases, there was a span of 16 bases. CDR1 and CDR2 (germline): MGHRA, YSYEKL. The CDR3 DNA reads TGCGCCAGCAGCCAAGTTTTTGGCAGGGGTATCTCCTACGAGCAGTACTTC. This codes for CASSQVFGRGISYEQYF.

This clonotype showed up just a few times. A read error may account for a junction end that differs from germline. In DNA form, the CDR3 reads TGTGCCATCAGTGATTTTGATCCGGCAGGGACTAATCAGCCCCAGCATTTT. Translated: CAISDFDPAGTNQPQHF. V is TRBV24-1 and J is TRBJ1-5, with D perhaps matching TRBD1 (5 bases). CDR1 is KGHDR, CDR2 SFDVKD, per germline. CDR3 length equals 17 residues.

This clonotype was recorded many times. The J gene is TRBJ2-1, the V gene TRBV7-3; possible D gene TRBD1, 6 bases. The CDR3 runs to 15 residues. Deletions cut 5 bases from V and 1 base from J, with 12 bases between. Per the germline V gene, CDR1 is SGHTA and CDR2 is FQGTGA. Written as DNA, the CDR3 is TGTGCCAGCAGCATCAGGGGTGGATCCTACAATGAGCAGTTCTTC. This translates into CASSIRGGSYNEQFF. Using reference TRBV7-3 and TRBJ2-1 for the parts outside the CDR3, the full variable domain is GAGVSQTPSNKVTEKGKYVELRCDPISGHTALYWYRQSLGQGPEFLIYFQGTGAADDSGLPNDRFFAVRPEGSVSTLKIQRTERGDSAVYLCASSIRGGSYNEQFFGPGTRLTVL.

The chain has TRBV6-2 or TRBV6-3 and TRBJ2-7; D is unresolved. Between the trimmed V and J ends, which lost 2 bases and 2 bases, there was a span of 1 base. CDR3 length: 11 residues. The germline V gene encodes CDR1 MNHEY and CDR2 SVGEGT. CDR3 sequence (DNA): TGTGCCAGCAGTTACGCCTACGAGCAGTACTTC. It specifies CASSYAYEQYF.

In this sample, this clonotype turned up a few times. The chain employs TRBV27 and TRBJ1-5; D is perhaps TRBD1 (5 bases). Trimming pared 3 bases from V and 1 base from J, leaving 19 bases between. Per the germline V gene, CDR1 is MNHEY and CDR2 is SMNVEV (reference sequence). The CDR3 sequence is 18 residues long. As DNA, the CDR3 is TGTGCCAGCAGTTTGGTCAACGATACATACAGGAGCAATCAGCCCCAGCATTTT. Residues: CASSLVNDTYRSNQPQHF.